The rows below give T cell receptor beta chains drawn from one sample of a study of T cell responses to AZD1222 COVID-19 vaccine. Profiled with immunoSEQ multiplex PCR; TCRdb holds only in-frame clones, not every one. The sample holds 150,000 to 200,000 clones, less than 95% seen once. The sample here was peripheral blood, taken 28 days after the second AZD1222 dose. These receptor sequences come from an adult who received the AZD1222 COVID-19 vaccine. CDR3s include the opening cysteine and the closing phenylalanine or tryptophan. D genes are given only for firm matches. A row's size may be missing; if present it is once, few, many or a size class.

clone size: NA
CDR3 length: 14
V gene: TRBV27
J gene: TRBJ1-2
D gene: NA
CDR3 DNA: TGTGCCAGCAGTTTAGCCGCAGGCAGATATGGCTACACCTTC
CDR3 protein: CASSLAAGRYGYTF

clone size: NA
CDR3 length: 14
V gene: TRBV5-1
J gene: TRBJ1-2
D gene: NA
CDR3 DNA: TGCGCCAGCAGCGATGATCGGGCTAACTATGGCTACACCTTC
CDR3 protein: CASSDDRANYGYTF

clone size: few
CDR3 length: 15
V gene: TRBV7-9
J gene: TRBJ2-3
D gene: NA
CDR3 DNA: TGTGCCAGCAGCTTAGTTGGGCCTCGCACAGATACGCAGTATTTT
CDR3 protein: CASSLVGPRTDTQYF

clone size: NA
CDR3 length: 11
V gene: TRBV6-6
J gene: TRBJ1-1
D gene: NA
CDR3 DNA: TGTGCCAGCACCCCATTGACTGAAGCTTTCTTT
CDR3 protein: CASTPLTEAFF

clone size: NA
CDR3 length: 15
V gene: TRBV18
J gene: TRBJ2-2
D gene: NA
CDR3 DNA: TGTGCCAGCTCACCATCAGGGGAGGTTGGCGGGGAGCTGTTTTTT
CDR3 protein: CASSPSGEVGGELFF

clone size: NA
CDR3 length: 12
V gene: TRBV5-6
J gene: TRBJ2-7
D gene: TRBD1
CDR3 DNA: TGTGCCAGCACCAGACAGGGTTACGAGCAGTACTTC
CDR3 protein: CASTRQGYEQYF

clone size: once
CDR3 length: 15
V gene: TRBV2
J gene: TRBJ1-2
D gene: NA
CDR3 DNA: TGTGCCAGCAGTGAGGCAGTATCTCAATACTATGGCTACACCTTC
CDR3 protein: CASSEAVSQYYGYTF

clone size: NA
CDR3 length: 15
V gene: TRBV7-2
J gene: TRBJ2-7
D gene: NA
CDR3 DNA: TGTGCCAGCAGCTTTCATAGTGGGAGACGGTACGAGCAGTACTTC
CDR3 protein: CASSFHSGRRYEQYF

clone size: NA
CDR3 length: 12
V gene: TRBV30
J gene: TRBJ2-1
D gene: TRBD2
CDR3 DNA: TGTGCCCGGGGAAATAGCGGGGATGAGCAGTTCTTC
CDR3 protein: CARGNSGDEQFF

clone size: NA
CDR3 length: 12
V gene: TRBV6-5
J gene: TRBJ1-5
D gene: NA
CDR3 DNA: TGTGCCAGCAGCACGGAGAATCAGCCCCAGCATTTT
CDR3 protein: CASSTENQPQHF

clone size: once
CDR3 length: 16
V gene: TRBV27
J gene: TRBJ2-1
D gene: TRBD2
CDR3 DNA: TGTGCCAGCAGTTGGGCTAGCGGGAAGTCCTACAATGAGCAGTTCTTC
CDR3 protein: CASSWASGKSYNEQFF

clone size: NA
CDR3 length: 15
V gene: TRBV18
J gene: TRBJ1-4
D gene: NA
CDR3 DNA: TGTGCCAGCTCAGCGCCGGGGCTAAGTGGGGAAAAACTGTTTTTT
CDR3 protein: CASSAPGLSGEKLFF

clone size: once
CDR3 length: 16
V gene: TRBV7-2
J gene: TRBJ2-3
D gene: TRBD2
CDR3 DNA: TGTGCCAGCAGCTTAAGACTAGCGGGAGGGTCTGATACGCAGTATTTT
CDR3 protein: CASSLRLAGGSDTQYF

clone size: once
CDR3 length: 15
V gene: TRBV27
J gene: TRBJ2-6
D gene: NA
CDR3 DNA: TGTGCCAGCAGTCCCCACAGGGACGGGGCCAACGTCCTGACTTTC
CDR3 protein: CASSPHRDGANVLTF

clone size: NA
CDR3 length: 15
V gene: TRBV4-1
J gene: TRBJ2-7
D gene: NA
CDR3 DNA: TGCGCCAGCAGCCAAGATTATCCAGGGGCCTACGAGCAGTACTTC
CDR3 protein: CASSQDYPGAYEQYF

clone size: NA
CDR3 length: 16
V gene: TRBV19
J gene: TRBJ1-6
D gene: NA
CDR3 DNA: TGTGCCAGTACCTTCTCAGCTCAGTTGTTGGGTTCACCCCTCCACTTT
CDR3 protein: CASTFSAQLLGSPLHF

clone size: NA
CDR3 length: 16
V gene: TRBV11-2
J gene: TRBJ2-5
D gene: TRBD1
CDR3 DNA: TGTGCCAGCAGCTCGTGGGACAGGGGGGAAGCGGAGACCCAGTACTTC
CDR3 protein: CASSSWDRGEAETQYF

clone size: NA
CDR3 length: 12
V gene: TRBV6-2/TRBV6-3
J gene: TRBJ1-5
D gene: NA
CDR3 DNA: TGTGCCAGCAGTTACTCAGGGCAGCCCCAGCATTTT
CDR3 protein: CASSYSGQPQHF

clone size: NA
CDR3 length: 13
V gene: TRBV12-3/TRBV12-4
J gene: TRBJ2-7
D gene: NA
CDR3 DNA: TGTGCCAGCAGTCCTAGGGGAGTCGGCGAGCAGTACTTC
CDR3 protein: CASSPRGVGEQYF

clone size: NA
CDR3 length: 15
V gene: TRBV5-5
J gene: TRBJ1-4
D gene: TRBD1
CDR3 DNA: TGTGCCAGCAGCTTGGCCGTGACAGGGAATGAAAAACTGTTTTTT
CDR3 protein: CASSLAVTGNEKLFF

clone size: NA
CDR3 length: 13
V gene: TRBV6-4
J gene: TRBJ1-2
D gene: NA
CDR3 DNA: TGTGCCAGCAGTTCAGGCATTGGCTATGGCTACACCTTC
CDR3 protein: CASSSGIGYGYTF

clone size: NA
CDR3 length: 16
V gene: TRBV16
J gene: TRBJ2-7
D gene: TRBD1
CDR3 DNA: TGTGCCAGCAGCCAATCGAGGGACAGGGGTTCCTACGAGCAGTACTTC
CDR3 protein: CASSQSRDRGSYEQYF

clone size: NA
CDR3 length: 13
V gene: TRBV28
J gene: TRBJ1-2
D gene: NA
CDR3 DNA: TGTGCCAGCAGTTTAGCCGGGTATGCTGGCTACACCTTC
CDR3 protein: CASSLAGYAGYTF

clone size: NA
CDR3 length: 14
V gene: TRBV2
J gene: TRBJ1-2
D gene: NA
CDR3 DNA: TGTGCCAGCAGGACCTCCGTATCTAACTATGGCTACACCTTC
CDR3 protein: CASRTSVSNYGYTF

clone size: NA
CDR3 length: 11
V gene: TRBV29-1
J gene: TRBJ1-4
D gene: NA
CDR3 DNA: TGCAGCGCCGGGACGGATGAAAAACTGTTTTTT
CDR3 protein: CSAGTDEKLFF

clone size: NA
CDR3 length: 14
V gene: TRBV18
J gene: TRBJ2-7
D gene: NA
CDR3 DNA: TGTGCCAGCTCACCGGGGACAACTACCTACGAGCAGTACTTC
CDR3 protein: CASSPGTTTYEQYF

clone size: NA
CDR3 length: 15
V gene: TRBV7-2
J gene: TRBJ1-2
D gene: NA
CDR3 DNA: TGTGCCAGCAGCTTGCGTACAGCCTCTAACTATGGCTACACCTTC
CDR3 protein: CASSLRTASNYGYTF

clone size: NA
CDR3 length: 12
V gene: TRBV11-2
J gene: TRBJ2-1
D gene: NA
CDR3 DNA: TGTGCCAGCAGCTCCACGGGGAATGAGCAGTTCTTC
CDR3 protein: CASSSTGNEQFF

clone size: NA
CDR3 length: 17
V gene: TRBV7-2
J gene: TRBJ2-5
D gene: TRBD2
CDR3 DNA: TGTGCCAGCAGTTCAGGACTAGCGGGGGGCCCGCGAGAGACCCAGTACTTC
CDR3 protein: CASSSGLAGGPRETQYF

clone size: NA
CDR3 length: 17
V gene: TRBV24-1
J gene: TRBJ2-5
D gene: TRBD1
CDR3 DNA: TGTGCCACCAGTGACTTTTCTACAGGGGACGGTGGAGAGACCCAGTACTTC
CDR3 protein: CATSDFSTGDGGETQYF

clone size: NA
CDR3 length: 13
V gene: TRBV29-1
J gene: TRBJ1-5
D gene: TRBD1
CDR3 DNA: TGCAGCGTTGGCCAGGGGGTCAATCAGCCCCAGCATTTT
CDR3 protein: CSVGQGVNQPQHF

clone size: NA
CDR3 length: 16
V gene: TRBV7-6
J gene: TRBJ2-2
D gene: TRBD2
CDR3 DNA: TGTGCCAGCCAGGAGCGGGGGGATTCGAACACCGGGGAGCTGTTTTTT
CDR3 protein: CASQERGDSNTGELFF

clone size: NA
CDR3 length: 16
V gene: TRBV19
J gene: TRBJ2-6
D gene: NA
CDR3 DNA: TGTGCCAGTAGTCCCGACAGGACCCCTGGGGCCAACGTCCTGACTTTC
CDR3 protein: CASSPDRTPGANVLTF

clone size: NA
CDR3 length: 15
V gene: TRBV11-3
J gene: TRBJ2-5
D gene: TRBD1
CDR3 DNA: TGTGCCAGCAGCTCAGGGGACAGGGCTGGAGAGACCCAGTACTTC
CDR3 protein: CASSSGDRAGETQYF

clone size: NA
CDR3 length: 12
V gene: TRBV18
J gene: TRBJ2-5
D gene: NA
CDR3 DNA: TGTGCCAGCTCACCGATAGGGGAGACCCAGTACTTC
CDR3 protein: CASSPIGETQYF

clone size: NA
CDR3 length: 15
V gene: TRBV6-5
J gene: TRBJ1-6
D gene: NA
CDR3 DNA: TGTGCCAGCAGTTACTCAGCAGGAGATAACTCACCCCTCCACTTT
CDR3 protein: CASSYSAGDNSPLHF

clone size: NA
CDR3 length: 16
V gene: TRBV9
J gene: TRBJ1-6
D gene: TRBD1
CDR3 DNA: TGTGCCAGCAGCTCCTCGCCCGGACAGGGGGGATCACCCCTCCACTTT
CDR3 protein: CASSSSPGQGGSPLHF